These T cell receptor beta chains were read from a single sample in a study of T-cell memory formation after mild COVID-19. In TCRdb, the 5' RACE reads were re-called with MiXCR into one record per CDR3 protein. The table shows around 220,000 distinct CDR3 sequences, with roughly 17% occurring only once. Source material: PBMCs or a T cell subset sorted from them (not recorded which). All receptors derive from a young man who had mild COVID-19 (a few samples of this study predate the infection). Cell type and time point are not known. CDR3s include the opening cysteine and the closing phenylalanine or tryptophan. The D gene is left open where the match is weak. Part of the rows lack a size; the others show once, few, many or a class for expanded clones.

TRBJ2-5	TRBV7-8	many	TRBD2	TGTGCCAGCAGATCTGGGAGGGCAGACGAGACCCAGTACTTC	CASRSGRADETQYF
TRBJ2-3	TRBV4-1	.	.	TGCGCCAGCAGCCGCCGAGGGGATTTTAGCACAGATACGCAGTATTTT	CASSRRGDFSTDTQYF
TRBJ2-7	TRBV2	.	TRBD1	TGTGCCAGCAGTCCGGGACAGACTACCTACGAGCAGTACTTC	CASSPGQTTYEQYF
TRBJ2-3	TRBV7-3	.	.	TGTGCCAGCAGTTCCATGGGGGGCACAGATACGCAGTATTTT	CASSSMGGTDTQYF
TRBJ2-2	TRBV15	.	TRBD1	TGTGCCACCAGCGCGGGGGACAGGGGGTACACCGGGGAGCTGTTTTTT	CATSAGDRGYTGELFF
TRBJ1-6	TRBV7-3	few	.	TGTGCCAGCAGCTTAGGGTTAGGGTCACCCCTCCACTTT	CASSLGLGSPLHF
TRBJ1-5	TRBV10-3	.	.	TGTGCCATCAGTGAGGGACTATACAATCAGCCCCAGCATTTT	CAISEGLYNQPQHF
TRBJ2-5	TRBV3-1	few	.	TGTGCCAGCAGCGCGAGGCTAGCGTTCCAAGAGACCCAGTACTTC	CASSARLAFQETQYF
TRBJ2-3	TRBV5-5	many	.	TGTGCCAGCAGCTTGGGACCGCTTGGGGATACGCAGTATTTT	CASSLGPLGDTQYF
TRBJ2-5	TRBV12-3/TRBV12-4	many	.	TGTGCCAGCACCGAACAAGACGCGGAGACCCAGTACTTC	CASTEQDAETQYF
TRBJ2-3	TRBV11-2	.	TRBD2	TGTGCCAGCGGGTCCCAACTATCAGGGAGGGCAGATACGCAGTATTTT	CASGSQLSGRADTQYF
TRBJ1-5	TRBV5-1	.	TRBD1	TGCGCCAGCAGCCCCGGGACAGCCTATAGCAATCAGCCCCAGCATTTT	CASSPGTAYSNQPQHF
TRBJ2-1	TRBV12-3/TRBV12-4	.	.	TGTGCCAGCAGTCACGGCTATGAGCAGTTCTTC	CASSHGYEQFF
TRBJ2-1	TRBV20-1	few	TRBD2	TGCAGTGCTAGAGATTTCGGGGGGGGCGAGCAGTTCTTC	CSARDFGGGEQFF
TRBJ1-1	TRBV5-1	.	.	TGCGCCAGCAGCCTACAGGGAGTTGAAGCTTTCTTT	CASSLQGVEAFF
TRBJ1-5	TRBV15	few	.	TGTGCCACCAGCAGAGATGTCAATCAGCCCCAGCATTTT	CATSRDVNQPQHF
TRBJ1-2	TRBV3-1	few	.	TGTGCCAGCGAATTCTCGGTTGGGGGGCAAGGCTACACCTTC	CASEFSVGGQGYTF
TRBJ2-5	TRBV6-2/TRBV6-3	.	TRBD1	TGTGCCAGCAGCGTAACAGGGGGCCAAGAGACCCAGTACTTC	CASSVTGGQETQYF